The entry that follows covers one TCR beta chain sequence. Its specificity is not known. The data derive from a study of shared clonotypes between healthy human individuals. Study-wide background: CD4 naive and memory got three plates each, CD8 naive two, CD8 memory one.

Germline values: CDR1 SGHRS, CDR2 YFSETQ. Trimming removed 2 bases from V and 5 bases from J; junction bases left unmatched: 4. The CDR3 has 15 residues. Clones were read by immunoSEQ multiplex PCR, and TCRdb kept only the in-frame ones, dropping some. This sample carries 740,000 or so clones, around 78% of them seen once, and the ten largest clones take 1.5% to 2%. Investigators divided CD4+ cells into CD45RA+ naive and CD45RA-negative memory subsets. Study-wide findings and caveats: Sampling covered blood only; tissue repertoires likely differ.

Sample: memory CD4+ T cells sorted from blood. Subset reported: CD45RA-negative fraction. The origin of this receptor is a woman under 40 in good health. V usage is TRBV5-1 and J usage is TRBJ2-2; 9 bases are shared with TRBD1. The CDR3 here is CASSFRDRETGELFF. The CDR3 DNA follows: TGCGCCAGCAGCTTCCGGGACAGGGAAACCGGGGAGCTGTTTTTT.